This T cell receptor beta chain was profiled in a study of T and B cells in COVID-19 patients. About the research overall: The recovered patients had mostly mild to moderate COVID-19 with outpatient management. 18 of 20 active-infection patients had comorbidities associated with unfavorable COVID-19 outcome.

Multiplex PCR with BIOMED2 TRB-A/B primer pools amplified TRB rearrangements. TCRdb ran MiXCR on the multiplex PCR reads and lists one entry per CDR3 protein. The sample has approximately 17,000 distinct CDR3 sequences, about a quarter seen once. The CDR3 sequence is 15 residues long. Germline CDR1 is MNHNS and CDR2 is SASEGT. V gave up 4 bases and J gave up 5 bases; unmatched junction bases: 10. From blood, about 240-550 ng of genomic DNA served as TRB template. Many counts were recorded for this clonotype. The clonotype comes from a human donor who had recovered from COVID-19. Sample: blood. J is TRBJ2-7 and V is TRBV6-1; 8 bases are shared with TRBD1. In nucleotides, the CDR3 is TGTGCCAGCAGTGGACAGGGGACTCCAAGACACGAGCAGTACTTC. The encoded protein is CASSGQGTPRHEQYF.